This T cell receptor (beta chain) came from a study of T cell changes during pregnancy in multiple sclerosis. The data were produced by immunoSEQ multiplex PCR, yet TCRdb's version contains in-frame clones alone and is incomplete. The sample yields under 30,000 clones, roughly 87% seen once. This clone came up once. V dropped 4 bases and J dropped 4; count of bases not matched to a gene: 14. This CDR3 region has 16 residues. Germline assignment: CDR1 SGHRS and CDR2 YFSETQ. The rearrangement links TRBV5-1 to TRBJ2-7; 7 bases agree with TRBD1. The sequencing used CD8+ T cells from peripheral blood mononuclear cells, collected in the second trimester of pregnancy. The TCR was taken from a female donor with multiple sclerosis, enrolled in a pregnancy study. In DNA, the CDR3 is TGCGCCAGCAGCGGGAGCGTGGGGACAGCTCTTTACGAGCAGTACTTC. Amino acid sequence: CASSGSVGTALYEQYF.